A single sample gave rise to the 2 T cell receptor beta chains below, sequenced in a study of blood T cell repertoires in COVID-19. Produced via immunoSEQ multiplex PCR; TCRdb's table is partial and in-frame only. The sample carries some 64,000 clones, more than 70% recorded once. The sequencing input was peripheral blood. These receptors all come from an older woman with acute or convalescent COVID-19.

The chain joins TRBV7-2 to TRBJ2-5, with D possibly being TRBD1 (6 bases). CDR3 size: 14 residues. Trimming took off 6 bases at V and 2 bases at J, with 13 bases between the two ends. Germline V gene data show CDR1 as SGHTA and CDR2 as FQGNSA. The CDR3 bases are TGTGCCAGCAGACTAGGGGGTCCACAAGAGACCCAGTACTTC. This codes for CASRLGGPQETQYF.

The rearrangement links TRBV2 to TRBJ1-4, with TRBD1 matching over 7 bases. V lost 9 bases and J lost 0; bases outside the gene matches: 7. Germline V gene lookup returns CDR1 SNHLY and CDR2 FYNNEI. There are 15 residues in the CDR3. CDR3 loop: CASHPGQATNEKLFF. The CDR3 DNA reads as TGTGCCAGTCACCCCGGACAGGCAACTAATGAAAAACTGTTTTTT.